A selection of T cell receptor beta chains follows, all from one sample in a study of cytomegalovirus exposure and HLA in healthy donors. Repertoires were generated with immunoSEQ multiplex PCR, while TCRdb's copy carries only in-frame clones and drops some. The sample records about 120,000 clones, approximately 66% being singletons. Material: PBMCs. The receptor set was obtained from a woman in her thirties or forties in good health and CMV-seropositive. Each CDR3 is given with its conserved first and last residue. Some rows have no size entry. The others give once, few or many, or a class for an expanded clone.

v_gene,len,abundance,j_gene,CDR3aa
TRBV15,16,few,TRBJ2-1,CATSSSRGTRLNEQFF
TRBV19,16,few,TRBJ2-1,CASSPSRDRANNEQFF
TRBV11-2,14,NA,TRBJ1-6,CASSLNQGTSPLHF
TRBV7-9,17,NA,TRBJ2-1,CASSPRGDTSSYNEQFF
TRBV7-9,13,once,TRBJ2-7,CASSPRAHSEQYF
TRBV10-3,14,NA,TRBJ2-1,CAISLKGLGVGTFF
TRBV6-6,15,few,TRBJ2-2,CASSYSGAPTGELFF
TRBV18,14,NA,TRBJ2-7,CASSLGQGPSEQYF
TRBV27,15,once,TRBJ2-1,CASSSNRGSYNEQFF
TRBV18,13,NA,TRBJ2-2,CASSHGGAGELFF
TRBV5-1,16,NA,TRBJ1-1,CASSLEGTGLATEAFF
TRBV2,14,NA,TRBJ1-1,CASSANSMNTEAFF
TRBV19,14,NA,TRBJ2-1,CASSILAGVSEQFF
TRBV29-1,13,few,TRBJ1-1,CSVSRDSDTEAFF
TRBV7-8,12,NA,TRBJ1-1,CASSSRGYEAFF
TRBV27,15,NA,TRBJ1-2,CASSPSGTGGGGYTF
TRBV11-3,14,NA,TRBJ1-4,CASSLGQGHEKLFF
TRBV10-2,12,NA,TRBJ2-7,CASSLDSYEQYF
TRBV5-1,16,NA,TRBJ2-1,CASSSTSGASYNEQFF
TRBV30,14,NA,TRBJ2-5,CAWSVRDLQETQYF
TRBV6-5,15,NA,TRBJ2-1,CASTLSGGAHNEQFF
TRBV11-2,15,once,TRBJ2-5,CASSLGAFRAETQYF
TRBV7-9,17,NA,TRBJ2-3,CASSLGQGSFSTDTQYF
TRBV6-4,15,NA,TRBJ2-1,CASSDPGQGFNEQFF
TRBV7-3,13,NA,TRBJ2-1,CASSPGGYNEQFF
TRBV19,15,NA,TRBJ1-3,CASSSQGDSGNTIYF
TRBV5-1,14,NA,TRBJ1-2,CASSLEGAWGGYTF
TRBV27,15,NA,TRBJ2-1,CASSPGLGSYNEQFF
TRBV10-2,14,NA,TRBJ2-1,CASSGLAANNEQFF
TRBV27,15,NA,TRBJ1-6,CASSLRDRGSSPLHF